This TCR beta chain was retrieved from a study of blood T cell repertoires in COVID-19. This clone was observed a single time. The method was immunoSEQ multiplex PCR; TCRdb's version includes in-frame clones alone and lacks a portion of them. Seen here are roughly 200,000 clones, roughly 73% observed once, and the top ten hold under 3.5%. Germline V lookup: CDR1 SGHNT, CDR2 YYREEE (reference sequence). Trimming removed 1 base from V and 7 bases from J; junction bases left unmatched: 10. This CDR3 comprises 15 residues. Sequencing was performed on peripheral blood. The TCR was taken from a woman older than 75 with active or convalescent COVID-19. This chain uses TRBV5-4 with TRBJ1-2, with 7 bases that match TRBD1. This chain's CDR3 is CASSLMAGGMAGYTF. The CDR3 DNA is TGTGCCAGCAGCTTGATGGCAGGGGGAATGGCTGGCTACACCTTC.